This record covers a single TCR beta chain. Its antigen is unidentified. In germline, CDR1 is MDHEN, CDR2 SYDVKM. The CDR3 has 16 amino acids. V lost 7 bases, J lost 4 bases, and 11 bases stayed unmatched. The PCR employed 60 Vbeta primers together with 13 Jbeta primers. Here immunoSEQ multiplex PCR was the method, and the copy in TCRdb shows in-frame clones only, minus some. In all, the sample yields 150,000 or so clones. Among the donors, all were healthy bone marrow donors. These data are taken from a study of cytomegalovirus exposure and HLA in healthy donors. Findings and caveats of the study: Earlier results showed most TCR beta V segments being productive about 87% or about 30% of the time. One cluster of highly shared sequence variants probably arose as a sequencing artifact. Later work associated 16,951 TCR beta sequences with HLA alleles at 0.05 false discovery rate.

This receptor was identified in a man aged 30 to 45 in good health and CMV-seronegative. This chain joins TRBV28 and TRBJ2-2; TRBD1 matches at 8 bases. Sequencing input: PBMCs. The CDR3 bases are TGTGCCAGCACCCCACGCAGGGGGCTCCTCACCGGGGAGCTGTTTTTT. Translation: CASTPRRGLLTGELFF.